This T cell receptor beta chain derives from a study of regulatory T cells in long-lasting Graves disease. Time point specified: newly diagnosed GD, antithyroid drugs for less than 3 months. The TCR library was prepared using RNA isolated from PBMCs. The CDR3 spans 15 residues. The V end lost 1 base, the J end lost 7 bases, and 16 bases lay between the germline ends. Looked up from germline, CDR1 is LGHDT and CDR2 is YNNKEL (reference sequence). Sequencing libraries for TCR beta were prepared with iRepertoire HTBI primers and Arm-PCR of CDR3 regions. Via MiXCR, TCRdb re-called the multiplex PCR reads, giving one row per CDR3 protein. The table has around 400,000 distinct CDR3 sequences, over 12% seen once. The same data also contributed to another study, on T cells in Graves' hyperthyroidism and ophthalmopathy. As that report states: For the diagnoses, clinical symptoms, serum thyroxine and TRAb, thyroid ultrasound and orbital computed tomography were used. HTBI primers drove first-round RT-PCR of the TCR CDR3.

The chain uses TRBV3-1 and TRBJ1-1; tentatively, D is TRBD1 (5 bases). This TCR was sampled from a woman in her forties with Graves disease. The source material was peripheral blood mononuclear cells (PBMCs), sampled at new diagnosis, from a patient treated with antithyroid drugs. In nucleotides, the CDR3 is TGTGCCAGCAGCCAAGGGGTTGGGGGAGGGGATGAAGCTTTCTTT. The encoded protein is CASSQGVGGGDEAFF. The whole variable domain, remainder taken from reference TRBV3-1 and TRBJ1-1, is DTAVSQTPKYLVTQMGNDKSIKCEQNLGHDTMYWYKQDSKKFLKIMFSYNNKELIINETVPNRFSPKSPDKAHLNLHINSLELGDSAVYFCASSQGVGGGDEAFFGQGTRLTVV.